The clone carrying this TCR beta chain was recorded only once. Its antigen remains unknown. V lost 4 bases and J 0 bases, leaving 10 bases between the germline ends. The CDR3 runs 14 residues. Looked up from germline, CDR1 is MGHDK and CDR2 is SYGVNS. The entry originates in a study of shared clonotypes between healthy human individuals. In the original processing: ImmunoSEQ yielded junction-only sequences lacking quality scores, so filtering differed. Sequencing was performed with immunoSEQ multiplex PCR; in TCRdb, only in-frame clones are kept and a portion is missing. Clone size and the V and J calls come from that table; the DNA yielded D and trimming. The sample holds roughly 100,000 clones, about 66% seen once. Broader study findings: The low donor count limited represented genetic and exposure-history diversity.

The J gene is TRBJ2-7, the V gene TRBV25-1, with D possibly TRBD2 on 6 matching bases. This receptor was identified in a young woman in good health. The sample taken for sequencing was memory CD8+ T cells sorted from blood. The subset here: CD45RO+ cells pooled with CCR7-negative TemRA cells. CDR3 nucleotide sequence: TGTGCCAGCAGTGGCCGGGACTTCTCCTACGAGCAGTACTTC. It is translated as CASSGRDFSYEQYF.